The sequence of this T cell receptor beta chain was determined in a study of T cell clusters in autoimmune cytopenias. Study as a whole: TRB sequencing had a median around 52,000 reads and roughly 2,400 distinct clonotypes per sample. Study-wide results and caveats: Primary autoimmune cytopenia patients seemingly lacked the physiological T cell clusters found in healthy donors. TRB repertoire shifts in secondary cytopenia and chronic lymphocytic leukemia mostly reflected lymphoma, not autoimmunity. Exclusive TRB clusters were about 3-fold more numerous in healthy donors than in active autoimmune hepatitis.

This clonotype is medium-sized by frequency. Its specificity is not known. TRB was amplified from about 250 ng of peripheral blood genomic DNA per sample. Per the germline V gene, CDR1 is MNHEY and CDR2 is SVGAGI. The CDR3 covers 18 residues. TRB rearrangements were amplified by touch-down multiplex PCR with mixed TRB-A/B primers. From its re-call of the multiplex PCR reads, TCRdb lists each CDR3 protein once, without DNA. This repertoire includes approximately 6,000 distinct CDR3 sequences. This receptor was taken from a human donor with an autoimmune cytopenia or autoimmune hepatitis (not recorded which). The source material was peripheral blood. This chain uses TRBV6-5 with TRBJ2-1. CDR3 sequence reads: CASSTTRTTYSSYNEQFF.